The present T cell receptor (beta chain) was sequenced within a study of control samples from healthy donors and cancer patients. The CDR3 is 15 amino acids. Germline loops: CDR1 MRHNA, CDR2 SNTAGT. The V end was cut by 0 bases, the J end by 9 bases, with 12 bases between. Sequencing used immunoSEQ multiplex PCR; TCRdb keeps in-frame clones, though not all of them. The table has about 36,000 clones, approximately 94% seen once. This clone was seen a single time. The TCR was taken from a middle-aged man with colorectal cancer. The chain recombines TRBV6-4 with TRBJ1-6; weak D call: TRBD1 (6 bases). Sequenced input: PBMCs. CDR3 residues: CASSDSWGRGSPLHF. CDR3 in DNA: TGTGCCAGCAGTGACTCATGGGGGCGAGGTTCACCCCTCCACTTT.